These 8 T cell receptor beta chains came from one sample sequenced in a study of response to subunit inactivated influenza vaccine. TCRdb re-called the RT-PCR reads through MiXCR, storing one row per CDR3 protein. The sample shows over 300,000 distinct CDR3 sequences, 20% to 25% of them seen only once. The sample here was PBMCs from blood, taken about 19 months after vaccination. These receptors all come from a man aged 45 to 70 who received an inactivated influenza vaccine.

There are many counts of this clonotype. This rearrangement joins TRBV5-1 to TRBJ1-5, with 9 bases lining up with TRBD1. Germline trimming cut 4 bases from V and 6 bases from J; bases unmatched to any gene: 5. Germline V CDR1 and CDR2: SGHRS, YFSETQ. There are 14 residues in the CDR3. The CDR3 coding sequence is TGCGCCAGCAGCCCCGGGACAGGGCCTCAGCCCCAGCATTTT. This translates into CASSPGTGPQPQHF.

In its sample, this clonotype was seen a few times. This rearrangement joins TRBV5-1 to TRBJ1-5; TRBD1 matches at 9 bases. The CDR3 has 15 residues. V lost 0 bases, J lost 6 bases, and 4 bases stayed unmatched. Germline CDR1 and CDR2: SGHRS and YFSETQ. Here the CDR3 DNA reads TGCGCCAGCAGCTTGGCAGGGACAGGGTCTCAGCCCCAGCATTTT. This gives the protein CASSLAGTGSQPQHF.

The rearrangement links TRBV20-1 to TRBJ2-1; the D gene is possibly TRBD2 (5 bases). CDR3 length equals 12 residues. The germline V and J ends were trimmed by 0 bases and 12 bases, with 12 bases remaining between them. Germline V gives CDR1 DFQATT, CDR2 SNEGSKA (reference sequence). The CDR3 sequence is CSARDVGGPQFF. CDR3 coding DNA: TGCAGTGCTAGAGATGTAGGAGGTCCGCAGTTCTTC.

The V and J genes are TRBV3-1 and TRBJ1-2; TRBD1 might be the D (6 bases). Germline assignment: CDR1 LGHDT and CDR2 YNNKEL (reference sequence). CDR3 length: 17 residues. Trimming cost V 0 bases and J 8 bases, with 22 bases left between them. CDR3 coding DNA: TGTGCCAGCAGCCAAGATCTGTACGGGGGCGTCTCCAAAGGCTACACCTTC. It yields the protein CASSQDLYGGVSKGYTF.

This clonotype was recorded many times. The chain is built from TRBV6-5 and TRBJ1-2; D might be TRBD1 (6 bases). Trimming left V 5 bases short and J 6 bases short, with 10 bases between. Germline-derived CDR1 and CDR2 are MNHEY and SVGAGI. The CDR3 loop spans 12 amino acids. The DNA of the CDR3 is TGTGCCAGCAGTGTGGGGGGCCATGGCTACACCTTC. As protein: CASSVGGHGYTF.

This clonotype was detected only a few times. This chain uses TRBV5-8 with TRBJ1-6; TRBD1 matches 9 bases. The germline gives CDR1 SGHTS, CDR2 YDEGEE. The junction had 6 bases not matched to a gene; V was cut back by 4 bases and J by 10 bases. The CDR3 sequence is 14 residues long. The CDR3 here is CASSPGTGWSPLHF. CDR3 bases: TGTGCCAGCAGCCCCGGGACAGGGTGGTCACCCCTCCACTTT.

The table lists this clonotype with a few counts. V is TRBV11-2 and J is TRBJ2-3; no definite D call. CDR1 is SGHAT, CDR2 FQNNGV, per germline. The CDR3 length is 15 residues. Between the trimmed V and J ends, which lost 0 bases and 5 bases, there was a span of 12 bases. The CDR3: CASSLDGGGQDTQYF. The CDR3 DNA sequence: TGTGCCAGCAGCTTAGATGGTGGCGGCCAAGATACGCAGTATTTT.

This clonotype was counted between two and nine times. The rearrangement uses TRBV6-2 or TRBV6-3 and TRBJ1-1; unclear D gene. Trimming took off 4 bases at V and 4 bases at J, with 13 bases between the two ends. The CDR3 is 14 residues long. Germline CDR1 is MNHEY and CDR2 is SVGEGT. The CDR3 protein is CASSFTGWGTEAFF. CDR3 DNA: TGTGCCAGCAGTTTTACCGGGTGGGGCACTGAAGCTTTCTTT.